This T cell receptor (beta chain) was recovered during a study of blood T cell repertoires in COVID-19. The overall study: T cells, B-cell-depleted T cells, or PBMCs provided the cDNA or gDNA that served as material.

Per the original data handling: Researchers report that nucleated cell counts were estimated from reference gene primer amplification. Clones were read by immunoSEQ multiplex PCR, and TCRdb kept only the in-frame ones, dropping some. That table is the source of V, J and clone size, and D and trimming were worked out from the DNA. The sample gives about 190,000 clones, 80% to 90% of which show up once; roughly 4.6% is in the top ten. This CDR3 region has 17 residues. V gave up 5 bases and J gave up 1 base; unmatched junction bases: 11. The germline V gene encodes CDR1 SEHNR and CDR2 FQNEAQ (reference sequence).

This clonotype was obtained from a woman in her sixties or seventies with active or convalescent COVID-19. The V call is TRBV7-9, the J call TRBJ1-1, with TRBD1 matching over 9 bases. The sequencing input was peripheral blood. This chain's CDR3 is CASSPRDRVGRNTEAFF. CDR3 bases: TGTGCCAGCAGCCCGAGGGACAGGGTTGGTAGGAACACTGAAGCTTTCTTT.